This T cell receptor (beta chain) stems from a study of cytomegalovirus exposure and HLA in healthy donors. Notes on this clone: Its antigen is currently unknown.

Regarding donors, all were healthy bone marrow donors. PCR involved 60 Vbeta and 13 Jbeta primers. This table comes from immunoSEQ multiplex PCR, and its TCRdb copy is limited to in-frame clones, with some not included. The sample yields approximately 160,000 clones, roughly 87% seen once. Study-level findings and limits: In a later analysis, approximately 15,000 TCR beta sequences were associated with HLA alleles at 0.05 false discovery rate. Three chains linked to CMV were shown in vitro to be specific for CMV antigens.

The sample was PBMCs. This receptor was identified in a man over 45 in good health and CMV-seropositive.

The CDR3 bases are TGTGCCAGCTCAAACGACAGGGGATATTCTGGCGAGCAGTACTTC. It specifies CASSNDRGYSGEQYF. This chain connects TRBV18 to TRBJ2-7, with TRBD1 identical over 8 bases. V was pared by 5 bases and J by 6 bases, with 12 bases of the junction left unmatched. In germline, CDR1 is KGHSH, CDR2 LQKENI. The CDR3 extends over 15 amino acids.